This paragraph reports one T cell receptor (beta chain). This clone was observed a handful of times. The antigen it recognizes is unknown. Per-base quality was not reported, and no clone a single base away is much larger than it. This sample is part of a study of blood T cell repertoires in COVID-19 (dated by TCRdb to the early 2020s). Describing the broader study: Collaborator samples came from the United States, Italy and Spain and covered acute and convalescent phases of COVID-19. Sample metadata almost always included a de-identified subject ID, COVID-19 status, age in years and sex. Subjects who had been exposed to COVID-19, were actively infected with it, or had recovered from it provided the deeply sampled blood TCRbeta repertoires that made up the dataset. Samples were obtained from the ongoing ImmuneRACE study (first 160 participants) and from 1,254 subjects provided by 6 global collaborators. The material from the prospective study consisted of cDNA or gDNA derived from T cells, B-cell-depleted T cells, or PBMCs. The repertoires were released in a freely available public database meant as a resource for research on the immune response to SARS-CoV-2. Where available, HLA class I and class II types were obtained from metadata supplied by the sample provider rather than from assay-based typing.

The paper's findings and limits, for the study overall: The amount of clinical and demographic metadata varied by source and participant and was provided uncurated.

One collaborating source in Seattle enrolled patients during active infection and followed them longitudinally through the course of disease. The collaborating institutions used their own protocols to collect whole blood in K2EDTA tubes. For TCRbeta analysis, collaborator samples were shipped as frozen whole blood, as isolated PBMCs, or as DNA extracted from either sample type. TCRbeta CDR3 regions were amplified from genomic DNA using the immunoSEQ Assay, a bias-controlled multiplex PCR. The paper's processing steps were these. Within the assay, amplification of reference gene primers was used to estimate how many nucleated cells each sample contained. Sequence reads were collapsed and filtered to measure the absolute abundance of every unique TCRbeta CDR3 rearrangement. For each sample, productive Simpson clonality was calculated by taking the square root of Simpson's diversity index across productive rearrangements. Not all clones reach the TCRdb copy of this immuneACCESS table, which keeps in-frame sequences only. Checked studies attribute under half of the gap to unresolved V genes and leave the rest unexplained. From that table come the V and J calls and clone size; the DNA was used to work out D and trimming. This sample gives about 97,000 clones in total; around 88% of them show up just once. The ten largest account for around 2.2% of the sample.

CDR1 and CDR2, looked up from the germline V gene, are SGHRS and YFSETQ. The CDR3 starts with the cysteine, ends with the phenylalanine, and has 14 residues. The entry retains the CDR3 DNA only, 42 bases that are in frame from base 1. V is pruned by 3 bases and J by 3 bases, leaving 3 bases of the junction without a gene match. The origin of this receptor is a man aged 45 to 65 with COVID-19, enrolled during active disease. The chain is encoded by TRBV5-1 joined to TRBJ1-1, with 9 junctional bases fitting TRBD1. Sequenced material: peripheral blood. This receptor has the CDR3 CASSSTGGDTEAFF. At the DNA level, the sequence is TGCGCCAGCAGCTCGACAGGGGGGGACACTGAAGCTTTCTTT. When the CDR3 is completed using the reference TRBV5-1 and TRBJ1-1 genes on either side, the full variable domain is KAGVTQTPRYLIKTRGQQVTLSCSPISGHRSVSWYQQTPGQGLQFLFEYFSETQRNKGNFPGRFSGRQFSNSRSEMNVSTLELGDSALYLCASSSTGGDTEAFFGQGTRLTVV.